This T cell receptor (beta chain) was found in a study of T cells after yellow fever vaccination (dated by TCRdb to between 2018 and 2021). General notes on the study: The SMART-Seq v4 Ultra Low Input RNA kit was used to prepare libraries from fractions with low cell numbers. To follow T-cell clones before and after primary and booster YFV17D yellow fever vaccination, bulk TCR alpha and beta repertoires were sequenced over time. Two healthy male donors, one aged 18 to 30 and one aged 30 to 40 years, made up the cohort. Blood samples were taken at several timepoints before and after primary and secondary immunization, and bulk PBMC replicates and cell subsets were isolated.

TCR cDNA was synthesized by 5'RACE template switching, through which a universal primer site and unique molecular identifiers were introduced. cDNA synthesis was primed from both the TCR alpha and TCR beta constant segments. Libraries were amplified in two PCR steps, with sample barcodes and sequencing adapters added in the second step. Sequencing of libraries was done on Illumina HiSeq 2500 (2x100 bp) or NovaSeq (2x150 bp). On the study's bioinformatics: MIGEC was used to demultiplex reads and collapse the reads into UMI consensus sequences, and MiXCR was used for V(D)J alignment. Vaccine-responding clonotypes were defined with edgeR using replicate PBMC samples, requiring FDR below 0.01 and a log2 fold change above 5 up to day 15. CD4 or CD8 identity was assigned to each bulk clonotype according to whether the clonotype was present at higher abundance in the sequenced CD4 repertoire or the sequenced CD8 repertoire. TCRdb applied fastp at Q25 and MiXCR to the public reads, then kept only in-frame beta chains. One record per CDR3 amino acid sequence lists the most common genes and DNA. Clone size and V and J calls follow TCRdb, not the original study. This sample has about 360,000 distinct CDR3 sequences in its table, and 6% to 8% of those were observed once. Clones ranked in the top ten supply approximately 16% of the sample.

In the case of this clonotype: Its antigen is currently not known. Base qualities are missing; no much larger clone stands one base away.

The treatment or condition tag for this specimen amounts to: live attenuated yellow fever vaccine strain. At every blood-draw timepoint, two biological replicates of bulk PBMCs were collected. A standard Ficoll-Paque protocol was used to isolate PBMCs from peripheral blood. TriZol was used to extract RNA from bulk PBMCs, from CD4 and CD8 fractions, and from dextramer-positive and dextramer-negative fractions. Overall study outcomes, separate from this receptor: Computational filtering was required because FACS-sorted repertoires could contain abundant contaminating clonotypes from the bulk population. Compared with the primary T-cell response, the secondary T-cell response was faster but weaker, reaching its peak on day 5 rather than on day 15. After the booster, most of the clones that had expanded following primary vaccination were detected again (about 95% of CD4 and 80% to 90% of CD8), which suggests that memory was broadly maintained. The study included only two donors, which limits how far the findings can be generalized. A small share of clonotypes was detected in both CD4 and CD8 compartments, with the overlap likely arising from convergent recombination.

CDR1 and CDR2 are drawn from the germline V gene: SGHRS, YFSETQ. Deletion took 5 bases off V and 3 bases off J, with a span of 11 bases between the germline ends. Counted from cysteine to phenylalanine, this CDR3 has 13 amino acids. The kept DNA is CDR3 alone, 39 bases in frame from the first base. The clonotype was recovered from a man in his thirties or forties who received the YFV17D yellow fever vaccine. Sequencing was performed on PBMCs, taken 5 days after the yellow fever booster vaccination. Here the chain combines TRBV5-1 and TRBJ1-2; the D gene is perhaps TRBD1, on 6 matching bases. The nucleotide sequence reads TGCGCCAGCAGAAGGGGGGCCGACTATGGCTACACCTTC. This is translated as CASRRGADYGYTF.